The 25 T cell receptor beta chains reported below all come from one sample, sequenced in a study of T cell responses to AZD1222 COVID-19 vaccine. The repertoire was sequenced with immunoSEQ multiplex PCR; TCRdb's copy has only in-frame clones and lacks some. Of more than 140,000 clones in the sample, roughly 88% are singletons; the top ten hold 3% to 4%. Material: peripheral blood, obtained on day 0 of MenACWY control vaccination. The receptors here all came from an adult in good health.

This clone came up once. The chain recombines TRBV5-1 with TRBJ1-1, with D possibly matching TRBD1 (6 bases). Germline V gene sequence: CDR1 SGHRS, CDR2 YFSETQ. This CDR3 region has 14 residues. V was cut by 2 bases and J by 5 bases, with 13 bases left in between. The CDR3 spells CASSLTRRGTEAFF. In DNA form, the CDR3 reads TGCGCCAGCAGCTTAACCAGAAGGGGGACTGAAGCTTTCTTT.

The J gene is TRBJ1-3, the V gene TRBV3-1 (or the pseudogene TRBV3-2), with 7 bases lining up with TRBD1. The CDR3 is 14 amino acids. Germline V gene lookup returns CDR1 LGHDT and CDR2 YNNKEL (reference sequence). V gave up 5 bases and J gave up 4 bases; unmatched junction bases: 5. DNA of the CDR3: TGTGCCAGCAGCGATAACAGGGGAGGAAACACCATATATTTT. Its protein is CASSDNRGGNTIYF.

J is TRBJ1-5 and V is TRBV7-2; the match to TRBD1 covers 7 bases. J lost 2 bases, V lost 5 bases, and 6 bases had no gene match. The CDR3 is 15 residues long. Germline V gene sequence: CDR1 SGHTA, CDR2 FQGNSA. In DNA form, the CDR3 reads TGTGCCAGCAGCGCCGACAGGGCGGGCAATCAGCCCCAGCATTTT. It is translated as CASSADRAGNQPQHF. Looking up the rest from reference TRBV7-2 and TRBJ1-5 gives the full variable domain: GAGVSQSPSNKVTEKGKDVELRCDPISGHTALYWYRQSLGQGLEFLIYFQGNSAPDKSGLPSDRFSAERTGGSVSTLTIQRTQQEDSAVYLCASSADRAGNQPQHFGDGTRLSIL.

The chain uses TRBV28 and TRBJ2-6, with D maybe TRBD2 (6 bases). The CDR3 extends over 17 amino acids. Looked up from germline, CDR1 is MDHEN and CDR2 is SYDVKM. Between the trimmed V and J ends, which lost 2 bases and 1 base, there was a span of 12 bases. The CDR3 reads CASSLDRRGSGANVLTF. CDR3 sequence (DNA): TGTGCCAGCAGTTTAGATCGGCGGGGATCTGGGGCCAACGTCCTGACTTTC.

As DNA, the CDR3 is TGTGCCAGCAGCTTGAGTTTTAGGGAAGACTATGGCTACACCTTC. This sequence encodes CASSLSFREDYGYTF. This chain joins TRBV5-5 and TRBJ1-2, with D uncertain. CDR1 SGHKS and CDR2 YYEKEE come from the germline V gene (reference sequence). CDR3 length: 15 residues. Trimming removed 1 base from V and 3 bases from J, with 13 bases in between.

The chain recombines TRBV10-2 with TRBJ1-5; the match to TRBD1 covers 7 bases. The CDR3 has 14 amino acids. Germline V gene sequence: CDR1 WSHSY, CDR2 SAAADI. V trimming: 6 bases; J trimming: 4 bases; junction bases outside the gene matches: 6. CDR3 region: CASRRDSHNQPQHF. The CDR3, as DNA: TGCGCCAGCAGACGGGACAGCCATAATCAGCCCCAGCATTTT.

V is TRBV6-5 and J is TRBJ1-1, with 7 bases fitting TRBD1. J gave up 3 bases and V 5 bases, and 6 bases lay outside the gene matches. Germline CDR1 and CDR2: MNHEY and SVGAGI. This CDR3 has 14 amino acids. The CDR3 bases are TGTGCCAGCAGTCTCGGGACAGTTTACACTGAAGCTTTCTTT. Encoded protein: CASSLGTVYTEAFF.

The CDR3 here is CASRYRLYGYTF. CDR3 nucleotide sequence: TGTGCCAGCAGGTACAGGTTGTATGGCTACACCTTC. The V and J genes are TRBV12-3 or TRBV12-4 and TRBJ1-2; a possible D gene is TRBD1 (5 bases). There are 12 residues in the CDR3. V shed 6 bases and J shed 5 bases, with 10 bases lying between them.

The V gene is TRBV15, the J gene TRBJ2-7, with 10 bases matching TRBD2. CDR3 size: 13 residues. CDR1 is LNHNV, CDR2 YYDKDF, per germline (reference sequence). V gave up 6 bases and J gave up 6 bases; unmatched junction bases: 5. CDR3 in DNA: TGTGCCACCAGTCTAGCGGGAGTCTCCGAGCAGTACTTC. Protein: CATSLAGVSEQYF.

This sequence joins TRBV6-2 or TRBV6-3 and TRBJ1-5; 7 bases map to TRBD1. The CDR3 totals 12 residues. Germline V lookup: CDR1 MNHEY, CDR2 SVGEGT. The ends lost 5 bases at V and 10 bases at J; junction bases unmatched: 5. This CDR3 reads CASSGRTGPQHF. The CDR3 nucleotides are TGTGCCAGCAGTGGTCGGACAGGACCCCAGCATTTT.

This chain joins TRBV6-1 and TRBJ2-7; D remains ambiguous. The germline V gene encodes CDR1 MNHNS and CDR2 SASEGT. The CDR3 runs to 11 residues. V lost 1 base to trimming and J lost 9 bases, with 7 bases between them. CDR3 region: CASSEELGQYF. CDR3 sequence (DNA): TGTGCCAGCAGTGAAGAGCTCGGGCAGTACTTC.

The chain is built from TRBV7-2 and TRBJ1-5; possibly TRBD1 for D (5 bases). CDR1 SGHTA and CDR2 FQGNSA come from the germline V gene. V shed 1 base and J shed 6 bases, with 10 bases lying between them. CDR3 length: 14 amino acids. The CDR3 reads CASSLVGDRQPQHF. In DNA form, the CDR3 reads TGTGCCAGCAGCTTAGTAGGGGACCGTCAGCCCCAGCATTTT.

This clone was seen more than once but under ten times. V usage is TRBV6-4 and J usage is TRBJ2-2; the D is unclear. In germline, CDR1 is MRHNA, CDR2 SNTAGT. Trimming shortened V by 0 bases and J by 4 bases, and 12 bases separated the two germline ends. The CDR3 length is 16 residues. The CDR3 reads CASSDSNAAVTGELFF. The CDR3 DNA follows: TGTGCCAGCAGTGACTCGAATGCCGCCGTCACCGGGGAGCTGTTTTTT.

The chain recombines TRBV5-1 with TRBJ2-5, with D perhaps TRBD1 (5 bases). This CDR3 is built from 13 residues. The V gene lost 3 bases and the J gene lost 2 bases, with 8 bases spanning the gap. Looked up from germline, CDR1 is SGHRS and CDR2 is YFSETQ. The CDR3 nucleotides read TGCGCCAGCAGCTCAAGACAGCAAGAGACCCAGTACTTC. Translation gives CASSSRQQETQYF.

The rearrangement links TRBV6-2 or TRBV6-3 to TRBJ2-3; 13 bases are shared with TRBD2. The junction had 7 bases not matched to a gene; V was cut back by 5 bases and J by 5 bases. The CDR3 spans 16 residues. The germline V gene has CDR1 MNHEY and CDR2 SVGEGT. The CDR3 coding sequence is TGTGCCAGCAGTCACCCGGGACTAGCGGGAAGAGATACGCAGTATTTT. It is translated as CASSHPGLAGRDTQYF.

The chain is built from TRBV9 and TRBJ2-3, with 7 nucleotides matching TRBD2. V lost 1 base and J lost 2; bases outside the gene matches: 4. CDR3 length equals 15 residues. From germline, CDR1 is SGDLS and CDR2 YYNGEE. The DNA for the CDR3 is TGTGCCAGCAGCGTAACTAGCGTTGCCACAGATACGCAGTATTTT. Translating gives CASSVTSVATDTQYF.

The V and J genes are TRBV9 and TRBJ2-3, with D uncertain. This CDR3 has 13 residues. Germline V gives CDR1 SGDLS, CDR2 YYNGEE. V gave up 0 bases and J gave up 5 bases, with 7 bases separating them. The CDR3 protein is CASSVAAGDTQYF. The DNA of the CDR3 is TGTGCCAGCAGCGTAGCGGCTGGAGATACGCAGTATTTT.

V usage is TRBV18 and J usage is TRBJ1-4, with D hard to call. Germline V lookup: CDR1 KGHSH, CDR2 LQKENI. The CDR3 has 14 residues. The V end was cut by 2 bases, the J end by 4 bases, with 8 bases between. CDR3 residues: CASSPNQLNEKLFF. The CDR3 coding sequence is TGTGCCAGCTCACCAAACCAGCTTAATGAAAAACTGTTTTTT.

The V call is TRBV6-4, the J call TRBJ2-1, with D maybe TRBD2 (6 bases). The V and J ends lost 2 bases and 9 bases respectively, with 11 bases between them. Looked up from germline, CDR1 is MRHNA and CDR2 is SNTAGT. CDR3 length equals 13 residues. The CDR3 loop is CASSDLAGTEQFF. The CDR3, as DNA: TGTGCCAGCAGTGACCTTGCGGGAACTGAGCAGTTCTTC.

This chain links TRBV2 with TRBJ2-7; D call uncertain. Germline V CDR1 and CDR2: SNHLY, FYNNEI. The CDR3 length is 11 residues. The germline V and J ends were trimmed by 3 bases and 9 bases, with 9 bases remaining between them. CDR3 residues: CASSEKGWQYF. In nucleotides, the CDR3 is TGTGCCAGCAGTGAGAAGGGATGGCAGTACTTC.

The chain employs TRBV29-1 and TRBJ2-2, with a possible D match to TRBD2 (5 bases). Germline-derived CDR1 and CDR2 are SQVTM and ANQGSEA. The V end lost 4 bases, the J end lost 5 bases, and 14 bases lay between the germline ends. The CDR3 runs to 14 residues. This chain's CDR3 is CSVAVGKLTGELFF. Here the CDR3 DNA reads TGCAGCGTTGCTGTCGGGAAACTGACCGGGGAGCTGTTTTTT.

The V and J genes are TRBV30 and TRBJ2-7, with D possibly being TRBD1 (6 bases). V lost 1 base to trimming and J lost 7 bases, with 20 bases between them. The germline CDR1 and CDR2 sequences are GTSNPN and SVGIG (reference sequence). This CDR3 region has 15 residues. The CDR3 sequence: CAWSATPAGAGEQYF. CDR3 in DNA: TGTGCCTGGAGTGCGACCCCAGCAGGGGCAGGGGAGCAGTACTTC.

This chain uses TRBV11-1 with TRBJ2-7, with D tentatively TRBD1 (6 bases). The CDR3 spans 13 residues. V lost 3 bases, J lost 3 bases, and 9 bases lay in between. Germline V CDR1 and CDR2: SGHAT, FQDESV (reference sequence). The CDR3 coding sequence is TGTGCCAGCAGCTTGGACAGATTCTACGAGCAGTACTTC. This encodes CASSLDRFYEQYF.

This chain links TRBV23-1 with TRBJ1-3; D remains ambiguous. TRBV23-1 is assigned to the ORF class and has an uncertain function. CDR3 length: 13 residues. V lost 9 bases, J lost 0 bases, and 9 bases lay in between. For the CDR3, the DNA is TGCGCCAGGGACCGATACTCTGGAAACACCATATATTTT. This gives the protein CARDRYSGNTIYF.

The CDR3 DNA is TGCGCCAGCAGCGTCGGGACGGTGAACACTGAAGCTTTCTTT. Protein: CASSVGTVNTEAFF. The V call is TRBV5-1, the J call TRBJ1-1; possibly TRBD1 for D (5 bases). The germline V gene encodes CDR1 SGHRS and CDR2 YFSETQ. The CDR3 spans 14 residues. The germline V and J ends were trimmed by 4 bases and 0 bases, with 10 bases remaining between them. The entire variable domain, with the rest obtained from reference TRBV5-1 and TRBJ1-1, is as follows: KAGVTQTPRYLIKTRGQQVTLSCSPISGHRSVSWYQQTPGQGLQFLFEYFSETQRNKGNFPGRFSGRQFSNSRSEMNVSTLELGDSALYLCASSVGTVNTEAFFGQGTRLTVV.